This record concerns one T cell receptor (beta chain) sequence. Its antigen target is currently unknown. No clone much larger than this one lies a single base away; base qualities are absent. Trimming at the junction amounts to 5 bases on V and 0 bases on J, and the germline ends lie 10 bases apart. The germline V gene sets CDR1 to MNHEY and CDR2 to SVGAGI. Inclusive of the bounding cysteine and phenylalanine, the CDR3 is 15 residues long. Here the CDR3 DNA is all that survives: 45 bases in frame from base 1. The data originate from a study of cytomegalovirus exposure and HLA in healthy donors (TCRdb year 2017). As for the study more broadly: According to an earlier analysis of 550 to 700 of the donors, some 180 million T cells yielded 117 million unique TCR beta sequences and about 300 Gb of sequence data. An early release covering 550 to 650 HLA-typed donors comprised about 300 gigabases of sequencing data and around 85 million unique TCR sequences. Among the roughly 400 genotyped donors, more than 70% belonged to the genetic ancestry cluster associated with self-reported Caucasian donors. The study was designed to test whether signatures of past pathogen exposure could be identified by cataloging public T cell receptors. The T cell repertoires of around 730 subjects were profiled by immunosequencing and related to cytomegalovirus serostatus. A separate validation cohort of roughly 130 different subjects was used in addition to the approximately 700-subject first cohort. To predict cytomegalovirus infection status, the study combined high-throughput TCR immunosequencing, statistical association of individual TCRs with disease status, and machine learning. In a later analysis, previously published TCR beta repertoires from more than 500 donors were re-analyzed and high-resolution HLA genotyping was added so that TCR occurrence patterns could be studied. In the later analysis, no new phenotypic data were used to find candidate immune exposures; instead, reliance was placed on TCR beta sequences and their occurrence across donors. To decide whether each TCR beta V gene segment behaved as functional or pseudogenic, an earlier analysis of some 600 of the donors relied on high-throughput TCR beta sequencing. Donor age, sex, ethnicity and CMV serostatus were compiled alongside the repertoire data. A later genetic analysis took genome-wide SNP genotypes for about 60% of the roughly 670 donors and used that subset as a discovery cohort. All discovery cohort repertoires had been generated on a single sequencing platform. Both class I and class II loci were covered by HLA typing, at four-digit resolution. The number of typed donors differed by locus: roughly 620-640 for A, B, C, DRB1 and DQB1; some 500 for DQA1; approximately 610 for DPA1; and some 470 for DPB1. A handful of DR-DQ haplotypes were handled as single units for association and clustering because linkage in the cohort was strong. Across approximately 400 genotyped donors of the cohort, an average of about 250,000 unique TCR beta nucleotide sequences per donor were sequenced, and 15% to 20% of those sequences were non-productive.

The cohort consisted of approximately 690 healthy bone marrow donors. At the time of sampling, all cohort members were nominally healthy, though unrecorded immune exposures were likely present. The donor was CMV seronegative and was included in the group of over 300 seronegative cohort members. A peripheral blood sample was provided by each donor, and peripheral blood mononuclear cells were used for TCR beta sequencing. The Qiagen DNeasy Blood Extraction Kit was used to extract genomic DNA from the blood cell samples. The library was made by the immunoSEQ multiplex PCR assay. For the multiplex PCR, a mixture combining 60 forward primers for TCR Vbeta segments and 13 reverse primers for TCR Jbeta segments was used. The CDR3 region of rearranged TCR beta genes was amplified from genomic DNA by a multiplex PCR assay. Amplified TCR beta libraries were sequenced as 87-base-pair reads on the Illumina HiSeq System. On the authors' methods: In a later analysis, tens of millions of unique TCR beta chains were counted across the roughly 670 repertoires, and around 10 million of these chains were shared by at least two donors. Raw reads were error-corrected and collapsed into unique sequences with a nearest-neighbor algorithm that merged closely related sequences to remove PCR and sequencing errors. CDR3 sequences were aligned to IMGT reference sequences to assign V, D and J gene segments. Each retained sequence needed at least a six-nucleotide match to both a V gene segment and a J gene segment. Rearrangements were called productive when the CDR3 lacked stop codons and stayed in frame with V and J; all others were non-productive. CDR3 was defined according to IMGT convention as the region running from the second conserved V-encoded cysteine to the conserved J-encoded phenylalanine. Sequences without an unambiguous match to a single V gene segment were excluded from the earlier analysis of 587 of the donors. An earlier analysis of 587 of the donors called V segments functional above 56.7% productive rearrangements and segregating when the between-donor standard deviation exceeded 5%. To diagnose cytomegalovirus status from the catalog of TCR beta chain sequences, a statistical classification framework was built. V and J gene assignment, in a later analysis, came from comparing TCR nucleotide sequences with IMGT/GENE-DB human TR gene sequences. Using the TCRdist pipeline, a later analysis assigned CDR3 sequences along with most-parsimonious VDJ recombination scenarios. In a later analysis, each TCR beta chain was defined by its CDR3 amino acid sequence together with its V-gene family, and reads without a unique V-gene family were excluded. As a way to deal with suspected cross-contamination and a sequencing artifact, a later analysis dropped approximately 570 nucleotide sequences that were highly shared and had low generation probability. In a later analysis, a clonal expansion index for each public chain was calculated from normalized within-repertoire ranks of inferred template counts. In a later analysis, generation probabilities were computed with a VDJ recombination model fitted to out-of-frame rearrangements, and the resulting probabilities were checked against IGoR. Hypergeometric tests were used in a later analysis to score TCR-TCR, TCR-HLA and TCR-CMV co-occurrence, with a repertoire-size bias correction applied to the TCR pairs. False discovery rates were estimated in a later analysis by permuting HLA or CMV assignments 20 times. In a later analysis, co-occurring TCRs were grouped using DBSCAN, with TCRdist sequence similarity added in when clustering inside HLA-allele-positive subsets. Repertoires with fewer than 30,000 or more than 120,000 public chains, plus five repertoires with anomalous nucleotide sharing, were excluded from co-occurrence clustering. Entries here come from immuneACCESS through TCRdb and include only in-frame sequences with V and J called. Some clones fail to appear in such tables; in the studies checked, an unresolved V gene covers under half of the shortfall, and the cause of the remainder is unknown. The DNA gave D and trimming, while V, J and clone size come from that table. For this sample the table gives under 250,000 clones, of which about 82% were detected only once. Around 2.3% of the sample belongs to the ten largest clones.

What the work shows at the level of the full study, not this receptor alone: This cohort had only TCR beta chains sequenced, and the lack of alpha or paired-chain data limited which features could be detected. At a false discovery rate of 0.05, a later analysis linked fewer than 20,000 TCR beta sequences to specific HLA alleles. Seventeen rarely observed V segments, including chromosome 9 orphons, were excluded from the earlier analysis of 550 to 700 of the donors because counts were too low. A further reported finding was that TCR beta sequences accurately predicted the HLA-A and HLA-B alleles for most subjects in the first cohort. Linkage disequilibrium might explain the correlated functional status among segregating V segments, but an unknown experimental factor could not be ruled out. According to a later analysis, parvovirus B19, influenza, CMV and Epstein-Barr virus appeared linked to several top co-occurrence clusters. A later analysis found that HLA-associated TCR beta chains were more clonally expanded and had lower generation probabilities than equally common non-associated chains. In an earlier analysis of 587 of the donors, most TCR beta V segments appeared in productive rearrangements about 87% or about 30% of the time, broadly matching IMGT annotations. The authors suggested that the approach could potentially be generalized to other disease states and immunological phenotypes. The sequencing pipeline was judged likely to have produced a cluster of highly shared sequence variants as a technical artifact. Presence/absence analyses assumed roughly uniform sequencing depth across donors, an assumption that may not hold. A few of the identified cytomegalovirus-associated TCR beta chains were confirmed in vitro to be specific for cytomegalovirus antigens. In both the original and validation cohorts, the classifier was reported to diagnose cytomegalovirus status with high specificity and sensitivity. Assigning TCR associations to individual alleles was difficult when HLA alleles, especially DR and DQ, strongly co-occurred. In a later genetic analysis, fewer N-insertions in productive TCRs were reported among donors in an Asian-associated ancestry cluster than the approximately 670-donor mean. V-gene and J-gene trimming of TCR beta chains was associated with a missense DCLRE1C variant in a later genetic analysis, and the association was replicated in an independent cohort. Most TCR sequences were seen in very few donors, while some public TCRs were found in many individuals. In the study, approximately 160 TCR beta chains were listed as associated with cytomegalovirus. Because HLA typing was unavailable for some donors at each locus, only the typed subset was used in association tests. According to a later analysis, TCR association rates differed among HLA loci, with DRB1 alleles showing the most associated TCRs and HLA-C alleles showing the fewest. According to a later analysis, most CMV-associated TCR beta chains appeared to be HLA-restricted, and the HLA associations seemed to be driven largely by CMV exposure. The 87-base-pair reads could not distinguish some IMGT-functional V segments, including TRBV6-2 and TRBV6-3, so those segments were excluded. For the cohort, immune exposure information was limited to CMV serostatus.

The sequencing input was PBMCs. The receptor's source is a woman aged 50 to 60 in good health and CMV-seronegative. The chain is made from TRBV6-5 and TRBJ2-2, with TRBD1 perhaps the D gene, on 5 matching bases. The nucleotides are TGTGCCAGCAGTCCGAACAGGCCGAACACCGGGGAGCTGTTTTTT. Its protein reads: CASSPNRPNTGELFF.